The sequence of this T cell receptor beta chain was determined in a study of blood T cells in healthy people across ages. Study background: Using template switching, researchers captured about one barcoded beta molecule for each two T cells. Study-level points and caveats: While age rose, TCR beta diversity per million T cells dropped in a roughly linear way.

Through a sample-barcoded 5' primer and a J-beta primer mix, a second PCR was run for roughly 7 to 12 cycles. Tags on each cDNA molecule came from a template-switch adaptor with 12 random nucleotides. TCRdb ran MiXCR on the 5' RACE reads and lists one entry per CDR3 protein. The sample holds about a million distinct CDR3 sequences; around 49% are singletons and the top ten take around an eighth. Regarding this clonotype: Its antigen remains unidentified.

The CDR3 spans 16 residues. Germline V gives CDR1 MNHEY, CDR2 SVGAGI. V shed 6 bases, J shed 4 bases, and the junction held 10 bases outside the gene matches. The sequenced sample was blood. This clonotype was obtained from a man aged 25-45 years in good health. The genes are TRBV6-5 and TRBJ2-1; 9 bases align to TRBD2. CDR3 amino acids: CASRTLLAGLYNEQFF. The CDR3 nucleotides are TGTGCCAGCAGAACGTTGCTAGCGGGGTTATACAATGAGCAGTTCTTC.